The 10 T cell receptor beta chains in this list originate from one sample, sequenced in a study of blood T cell repertoires in COVID-19. Produced via immunoSEQ multiplex PCR; TCRdb's table is partial and in-frame only. Of around 97,000 clones in the sample, 88% are singletons; the top ten hold 3% to 3.5%. The sequenced sample consisted of peripheral blood. The receptors were sampled from a human donor in a cohort sampled during active COVID-19.

This chain uses TRBV7-9 with TRBJ2-5; no clear D. V lost 1 base and J lost 4, with 4 bases in between. Germline CDR1 and CDR2: SEHNR and FQNEAQ (reference sequence). The CDR3 consists of 12 residues. CDR3 amino acids: CASSLVRETQYF. In nucleotides, the CDR3 is TGTGCCAGCAGCTTAGTTCGAGAGACCCAGTACTTC.

The chain combines TRBV25-1 with TRBJ1-4, with D tentatively TRBD1 (5 bases). V was cut by 3 bases and J by 5 bases, with 13 bases left in between. The CDR3 has 15 amino acids. The germline V gene encodes CDR1 MGHDK and CDR2 SYGVNS. This CDR3 is CASSDPSRANEKLFF. As DNA, the CDR3 is TGTGCCAGCAGTGACCCGAGCAGGGCAAATGAAAAACTGTTTTTT.

The chain is built from TRBV27 and TRBJ2-3, with 12 bases aligning to TRBD2. Germline V lookup: CDR1 MNHEY, CDR2 SMNVEV (reference sequence). The CDR3 sequence is 18 residues long. J gave up 4 bases and V 2 bases, and 10 bases lay outside the gene matches. The chain's CDR3 is CASSLLAGGPSRADTQYF. The CDR3 nucleotides read TGTGCCAGCAGTTTACTAGCGGGAGGGCCCTCCAGGGCAGATACGCAGTATTTT.

The sample holds a few counts of this clone. The junction differs from germline at one of its ends, possibly a read error. This chain connects TRBV6-2 or TRBV6-3 to TRBJ1-2; D gene ambiguous. The CDR3 spans 14 residues. Looked up from germline, CDR1 is MNHEY and CDR2 is SVGEGT. The CDR3: CATSWPPPNYGYTF. CDR3 nucleotide sequence: TGTGCCACCAGTTGGCCGCCGCCTAACTATGGCTACACCTTC.

The rearrangement joins TRBV10-3 to TRBJ2-5, with D uncertain. CDR1 is ENHRY, CDR2 SYGVKD, per germline. The CDR3 spans 11 residues. V was clipped by 8 bases and J by 5 bases, with 9 bases between them. The CDR3 protein is CAISVRETQYF. CDR3 nucleotide sequence: TGTGCCATCTCGGTCAGGGAGACCCAGTACTTC.

Written as DNA, the CDR3 is TGTGCCAGCAGAAGGACAGGGAACACTGAAGCTTTCTTT. It specifies CASRRTGNTEAFF. The V call is TRBV5-4, the J call TRBJ1-1; 7 nucleotides match TRBD1. Losses at the gene ends were 5 bases for V and 1 base for J; bases not matched to a gene: 2. The length of the CDR3 is 13 residues. CDR1 is SGHNT and CDR2 is YYREEE in the germline V gene (reference sequence). Looking up the rest from reference TRBV5-4 and TRBJ1-1 gives the full variable domain: ETGVTQSPTHLIKTRGQQVTLRCSSQSGHNTVSWYQQALGQGPQFIFQYYREEENGRGNFPPRFSGLQFPNYSSELNVNALELDDSALYLCASRRTGNTEAFFGQGTRLTVV.

Only one count was recorded for this clone. V and J are TRBV5-1 and TRBJ1-1; D is perhaps TRBD1 (6 bases). The V gene's germline CDR1 is SGHRS and CDR2 YFSETQ. There are 15 residues in the CDR3. V lost 0 bases to trimming and J lost 3 bases, with 12 bases between them. The CDR3 spells CASSLARGLYTEAFF. CDR3 DNA sequence: TGCGCCAGCAGCTTGGCGCGGGGGCTATACACTGAAGCTTTCTTT.

The chain recombines TRBV4-2 with TRBJ2-3, with 7 nucleotides matching TRBD2. V gave up 0 bases and J gave up 2 bases; unmatched junction bases: 8. The V gene's germline CDR1 is LGHNA and CDR2 YNFKEQ. CDR3 size: 17 residues. The chain's CDR3 is CASSQDGASGFTDTQYF. The CDR3 bases are TGTGCCAGCAGCCAAGATGGGGCTAGCGGTTTCACAGATACGCAGTATTTT.

The gene calls are TRBV12-3 or TRBV12-4 and TRBJ1-5, with D unresolved. The CDR3 is 13 residues long. V lost 3 bases and J 5 bases, leaving 8 bases between the germline ends. The CDR3 DNA reads TGTGCCAGCAGTTTCTCAGGTGATCAGCCCCAGCATTTT. This sequence encodes CASSFSGDQPQHF.

CDR3 protein: CASNRFGTATYEQYF. CDR3 coding DNA: TGTGCCAGCAACCGTTTCGGGACAGCTACCTACGAGCAGTACTTC. The genes are TRBV6-5 and TRBJ2-7, with 7 positions matching TRBD1. Unmatched junction bases numbered 11, after V lost 7 bases and J lost 2 bases. CDR1 is MNHEY and CDR2 is SVGAGI in the germline V gene. This CDR3 region has 15 residues.